The rows below give T cell receptor beta chains drawn from one sample of a study of T-cell reconstitution after alpha-beta-depleted transplantation in children. TCRdb itself ran the PCR reads through MiXCR, one entry per CDR3 protein. The sample lists 150,000 to 250,000 distinct CDR3 sequences, approximately 14% occurring once. The sequences come from PBMCs from the stem cell graft donor, collected from the stem cell graft. These receptors were collected from a human donor who donated a stem cell graft to a child with acute lymphoblastic leukemia. CDR3s include the opening cysteine and the closing phenylalanine or tryptophan.

CDR3 | J | V
CASSLAYASYNEQFF | TRBJ2-1 | TRBV7-2
CASSQDGQAYNEQFF | TRBJ2-1 | TRBV4-2
CASRSVSGLHNEQFF | TRBJ2-1 | TRBV5-1
CASSSPGTGLNEQFF | TRBJ2-1 | TRBV12-3/TRBV12-4
CSHGSSYEQYF | TRBJ2-7 | TRBV20-1
CASTRETGELFF | TRBJ2-2 | TRBV3-1
CSVEFIKREGSDTQYF | TRBJ2-3 | TRBV29-1
CSEGQGALNEQFF | TRBJ2-1 | TRBV29-1
CASSFFLRGVTTDTQYF | TRBJ2-3 | TRBV7-8
CASSPTLGREEEQFF | TRBJ2-1 | TRBV5-1
CSSKTGGYTEAFF | TRBJ1-1 | TRBV29-1
CASSQARTEAFF | TRBJ1-1 | TRBV3-1
CASSPLDGTYEQYF | TRBJ2-7 | TRBV28
CASSLFSVRGRWQETQYF | TRBJ2-5 | TRBV11-1
CASSVTGRVEQYF | TRBJ2-7 | TRBV6-1
CASSYLGSSNQPQHF | TRBJ1-5 | TRBV6-2/TRBV6-3